A single sample is the source of the 20 T cell receptor beta chains below, sequenced in a study of low-dose radiotherapy and immunotherapy resistance in tumors. Covering alpha and beta chains, TRAV- and TRBV-specific primers were used for the first-strand cDNA. TCR amplification involved 15 to 25 PCR cycles with a constant-region primer and V-primer adapter. TCRdb re-called the reads through MiXCR, storing one row per CDR3 protein. The sample contains just over 90,000 distinct CDR3 sequences, 20% to 25% of which appear only once. As for time point: after trial treatment. Sample treatment: LDRT plus nivolumab, ipilimumab, low-dose cyclophosphamide and aspirin (RACIN trial). Specimen: PBMCs, collected after low-dose radiotherapy plus immunotherapy. The receptor set was obtained from a female donor with ovarian cancer.

Many counts were recorded for this clonotype. Mismatch with germline at one junction end may stem from a read error. This chain uses TRBV18 with TRBJ1-2; 8 bases line up with TRBD1. Germline CDR1 KGHSH, CDR2 LQKENI. The CDR3 spans 13 residues. The CDR3 protein is CASSPPGGEGYTF. The DNA for the CDR3 is TGTGCCAGCTCTCCACCAGGGGGCGAAGGCTACACCTTC.

This clonotype was seen at least ten times. The chain combines TRBV7-6 with TRBJ2-1; 10 bases match TRBD1. The V gene's germline CDR1 is SGHVS and CDR2 FNYEAQ. The CDR3 runs to 15 residues. With 2 bases clipped from V and 8 bases from J, the junction kept 6 bases outside the gene matches. CDR3 residues: CASSLFGQGVYEQFF. As DNA, the CDR3 is TGTGCCAGCAGCTTATTTGGACAGGGGGTTTATGAGCAGTTCTTC.

This clonotype was observed many times. This CDR3 is CASSYGLDRGLGYTF. The DNA for the CDR3 is TGTGCCAGCAGTTACGGCCTGGACAGGGGGCTCGGCTACACCTTC. The chain carries TRBV6-6 and TRBJ1-2; TRBD1 matches 11 bases. CDR1 is MNHNY and CDR2 is SVGAGI in the germline V gene (reference sequence). CDR3 length equals 15 residues. V lost 2 bases to trimming and J lost 8 bases; unmatched junction nucleotides: 7.

The sample holds many counts of this clonotype. The rearrangement uses TRBV12-3 or TRBV12-4 and TRBJ2-3; D is ambiguous. This CDR3 is built from 14 residues. Trimming removed 0 bases at V and 2 bases at J, with 6 bases between. The CDR3: CASSLASTTDTQYF. CDR3 in DNA: TGTGCCAGCAGTTTAGCCTCTACCACAGATACGCAGTATTTT.

The rearrangement links TRBV29-1 to TRBJ1-1; 9 positions agree with TRBD1. This CDR3 has 13 amino acids. The V segment lost 7 bases and the J segment 5 bases; nucleotides outside the gene matches: 8. Per germline, CDR1 SQVTM and CDR2 ANQGSEA. CDR3 nucleotides: TGCAGCGGGAGGGACAGGGTCGCGACTGAAGCTTTCTTT. It is translated as CSGRDRVATEAFF.

This clonotype occurred many times. The V call is TRBV19, the J call TRBJ2-1; TRBD1 aligns across 9 bases. Trimming cost V 3 bases and J 5 bases; bases outside gene matches: 5. Germline CDR1 and CDR2: LNHDA and SQIVND (reference sequence). This CDR3 has 15 residues. For the CDR3, the DNA is TGTGCCAGTAGTATTGTGGGACAGGGAAACAATGAGCAGTTCTTC. The encoded protein is CASSIVGQGNNEQFF.

This clonotype occurred many times. The chain employs TRBV7-2 and TRBJ2-7; no clear D. Germline CDR1 is SGHTA and CDR2 is FQGNSA. There are 13 residues in the CDR3. V gave up 0 bases and J gave up 3 bases, with 6 bases separating them. CDR3 nucleotide sequence: TGTGCCAGCAGCTTAGCGGGAATCTACGAGCAGTACTTC. Its protein is CASSLAGIYEQYF.

This clonotype was counted ten times or more. The rearrangement uses TRBV30 and TRBJ2-7, with 9 bases lining up with TRBD1. The ends lost 0 bases at V and 2 bases at J; junction bases unmatched: 5. CDR3 length: 15 residues. Looked up from germline, CDR1 is GTSNPN and CDR2 is SVGIG (reference sequence). In DNA form, the CDR3 reads TGTGCCTGGAGTGTAGGGGACAGGGAGGCCTACGAGCAGTACTTC. It encodes CAWSVGDREAYEQYF.

The rearrangement joins TRBV28 to TRBJ1-5; 9 positions match TRBD1. Per the germline V gene, CDR1 is MDHEN and CDR2 is SYDVKM. The V segment lost 10 bases and the J segment 4 bases; nucleotides outside the gene matches: 2. CDR3 length: 12 residues. The CDR3 DNA is TGTGCCACCGGGACAGGGAATCAGCCCCAGCATTTT. This sequence encodes CATGTGNQPQHF. Drawing the rest from reference TRBV28 and TRBJ1-5, the complete variable domain is DVKVTQSSRYLVKRTGEKVFLECVQDMDHENMFWYRQDPGLGLRLIYFSYDVKMKEKGDIPEGYSVSREKKERFSLILESASTNQTSMYLCATGTGNQPQHFGDGTRLSIL.

This clonotype appeared many times. The chain combines TRBV7-6 with TRBJ2-2; no firm D call. This CDR3 has 14 residues. V lost 0 bases and J lost 7, with 9 bases in between. Looked up from germline, CDR1 is SGHVS and CDR2 is FNYEAQ. CDR3 sequence (DNA): TGTGCCAGCAGCTTAGCGGCCGCCTTCGGGGAGCTGTTTTTT. Encoded protein: CASSLAAAFGELFF.

This clonotype appeared many times. CDR3 in amino acids: CASSLAGLLYNEQFF. The CDR3 DNA reads as TGTGCCAGCAGCTTAGCGGGACTTCTCTACAATGAGCAGTTCTTC. The V gene is TRBV7-9, the J gene TRBJ2-1; TRBD2 might be the D (6 bases). Germline V lookup: CDR1 SEHNR, CDR2 FQNEAQ (reference sequence). V was pared by 0 bases and J by 3 bases, with 9 bases between. The CDR3 is 15 amino acids. The full variable domain, with the rest looked up from reference TRBV7-9 and TRBJ2-1, is DTGVSQNPRHKITKRGQNVTFRCDPISEHNRLYWYRQTLGQGPEFLTYFQNEAQLEKSRLLSDRFSAERPKGSFSTLEIQRTEQGDSAMYLCASSLAGLLYNEQFFGPGTRLTVL.

This clonotype was seen many times. The chain employs TRBV7-9 and TRBJ2-1; TRBD2 matches 8 bases. Per germline, CDR1 SEHNR and CDR2 FQNEAQ (reference sequence). Germline trimming cut 0 bases from V and 5 bases from J; bases unmatched to any gene: 6. CDR3 size: 16 residues. The CDR3 loop is CASSLATGLVNNEQFF. The DNA for the CDR3 is TGTGCCAGCAGCTTAGCCACGGGACTAGTGAACAATGAGCAGTTCTTC.

This clonotype has at least ten counts. This sequence joins TRBV3-1 and TRBJ1-2; D uncertain. The V gene's germline CDR1 is LGHDT and CDR2 YNNKEL (reference sequence). The CDR3 is 12 amino acids. V was shortened by 3 bases and J by 0 bases, with 2 bases between the two germline ends. Here the CDR3 DNA reads TGTGCCAGCAGCCAGACTAACTATGGCTACACCTTC. Protein sequence: CASSQTNYGYTF.

This clonotype was detected ten times or more. This CDR3 reads CASSQRTSGRNEQFF. The CDR3 coding sequence is TGCGCCAGCAGCCAGAGGACTAGCGGGAGGAATGAGCAGTTCTTC. The chain joins TRBV4-3 to TRBJ2-1; TRBD2 matches 14 bases. This CDR3 is 15 amino acids long. V gave up 3 bases and J gave up 7 bases; unmatched junction bases: 2. Germline CDR1 LGHNA, CDR2 YSLEER.

A remark on this clonotype: Given a much more abundant clone one base away, this may be a read error. The chain uses TRBV4-1 and TRBJ2-1, with D uncertain. Germline V gene sequence: CDR1 MGHRA, CDR2 YSYEKL. V was trimmed by 0 bases and J by 11 bases, leaving 11 bases between them. The CDR3 is 13 residues long. In DNA form, the CDR3 reads TGCGCCAGCAGCCAAGATCACGGCAGAAAGCAGTTCTTC. Its protein is CASSQDHGRKQFF.

This clonotype was counted once. A far larger clone is one base from this, pointing to a likely read error. The chain couples TRBV6-8 to TRBJ2-7; possibly TRBD2 for D (6 bases). V dropped 8 bases and J dropped 7 bases, with 30 bases sitting between them. In germline, CDR1 is MNHGY, CDR2 SAAAGT. CDR3 length: 17 residues. CDR3 amino acids: CASARGAGGSSYNEQYF. The CDR3 DNA reads TGTGCCAGCGCTAGGGGTGCCGGGGGAAGCTCCTACAATGAGCAGTACTTC.

This clonotype was detected many times. In DNA form, the CDR3 reads TGTGCCAGCAGCACCCGACCAGTATCCTACAATGAGCAGTTCTTC. Protein: CASSTRPVSYNEQFF. The chain employs TRBV5-4 and TRBJ2-1; the D is unclear. This CDR3 spans 15 amino acids. The germline V gene has CDR1 SGHNT and CDR2 YYREEE (reference sequence). Trimming shortened V by 4 bases and J by 1 base, and 12 bases separated the two germline ends.

This clonotype was found many times. The chain is built from TRBV5-4 and TRBJ2-2; TRBD2 agrees at 13 bases. This CDR3 is 16 amino acids long. Germline V gives CDR1 SGHNT, CDR2 YYREEE (reference sequence). V dropped 4 bases and J dropped 3; count of bases not matched to a gene: 3. CDR3: CASSEGLAGHTGELFF. The CDR3 DNA reads TGTGCCAGCAGCGAGGGACTAGCGGGACACACCGGGGAGCTGTTTTTT.

V gene TRBV7-2 combines with J gene TRBJ2-1; 7 bases are shared with TRBD1. The CDR3 contains 16 residues. Germline values: CDR1 SGHTA, CDR2 FQGNSA. Trimming took 5 bases from V and 4 from J; bases not matched to a gene: 11. CDR3 sequence reads: CASSLSLGGRYNEQFF. CDR3 nucleotides: TGTGCCAGCAGCCTTAGCCTAGGGGGCCGATACAATGAGCAGTTCTTC. The full variable domain, completed using reference TRBV7-2 and TRBJ2-1, is GAGVSQSPSNKVTEKGKDVELRCDPISGHTALYWYRQSLGQGLEFLIYFQGNSAPDKSGLPSDRFSAERTGGSVSTLTIQRTQQEDSAVYLCASSLSLGGRYNEQFFGPGTRLTVL.

This clonotype showed up many times. J is TRBJ2-3 and V is TRBV7-2, with D maybe TRBD2 (6 bases). V was cut by 6 bases and J by 4 bases, with 17 bases left in between. This CDR3 contains 15 residues. The germline V gene encodes CDR1 SGHTA and CDR2 FQGNSA. This chain's CDR3 is CASSQTGGVADTQYF. The CDR3 DNA reads as TGTGCCAGCAGTCAAACCGGGGGTGTGGCAGATACGCAGTATTTT.